The entry that follows covers one T cell receptor (beta chain) sequence. Authors of the study amplified TCR beta CDR3 regions from RNA transcripts. The primer set for the first-round RT-PCR of the TCR CDR3 was HTBI. TCRdb recomputed calls from the multiplex PCR reads with MiXCR, one row per CDR3 protein. The table includes approximately 710,000 distinct CDR3 sequences, 17% detected once. The CDR3 runs to 15 residues. Germline CDR1 SGDLS, CDR2 YYNGEE. Trimming cost V 4 bases and J 6 bases; bases outside gene matches: 9. The sample is drawn from a study of T cells in Graves' hyperthyroidism and ophthalmopathy.

The source is a man between 50 and 59 years old with Graves' hyperthyroidism. The chain recombines TRBV9 with TRBJ2-1; 8 bases agree with TRBD1. Sequences were obtained from blood. The CDR3 loop is CASSPGQGGFNEQFF. The CDR3 nucleotides read TGTGCCAGCAGCCCCGGACAGGGTGGTTTCAATGAGCAGTTCTTC.